This TCR beta chain was recovered during a study of blood T cell repertoires in COVID-19. Study at large: Acute-phase and convalescent COVID-19 samples originated in the United States, Italy and Spain. Sample material is recorded as cDNA or gDNA derived from T cells, B-cell-depleted T cells, or PBMCs.

Per the original methods: Reference gene primer amplification in the assay estimated nucleated cell counts. Sequenced by immunoSEQ multiplex PCR; TCRdb stores in-frame clones only, minus some. V, J and clone size derive from that table, while D and trimming were established from the DNA sequence. The table records about 140,000 clones, approximately 80% of them present only once. CDR1 MNHEY and CDR2 SMNVEV come from the germline V gene (reference sequence). The CDR3 loop spans 15 amino acids. V shed 2 bases and J 3 bases; nucleotides not matched to a gene: 5. This clone was seen a single time. The receptor comes from a woman of 80 years or more with active or convalescent COVID-19. Sequencing used peripheral blood. The chain is built from TRBV27 and TRBJ2-3, with 7 bases identical to TRBD2. The CDR3 loop reads CASSLEGRGTDTQYF. CDR3 DNA: TGTGCCAGCAGTTTAGAGGGGAGGGGTACAGATACGCAGTATTTT.